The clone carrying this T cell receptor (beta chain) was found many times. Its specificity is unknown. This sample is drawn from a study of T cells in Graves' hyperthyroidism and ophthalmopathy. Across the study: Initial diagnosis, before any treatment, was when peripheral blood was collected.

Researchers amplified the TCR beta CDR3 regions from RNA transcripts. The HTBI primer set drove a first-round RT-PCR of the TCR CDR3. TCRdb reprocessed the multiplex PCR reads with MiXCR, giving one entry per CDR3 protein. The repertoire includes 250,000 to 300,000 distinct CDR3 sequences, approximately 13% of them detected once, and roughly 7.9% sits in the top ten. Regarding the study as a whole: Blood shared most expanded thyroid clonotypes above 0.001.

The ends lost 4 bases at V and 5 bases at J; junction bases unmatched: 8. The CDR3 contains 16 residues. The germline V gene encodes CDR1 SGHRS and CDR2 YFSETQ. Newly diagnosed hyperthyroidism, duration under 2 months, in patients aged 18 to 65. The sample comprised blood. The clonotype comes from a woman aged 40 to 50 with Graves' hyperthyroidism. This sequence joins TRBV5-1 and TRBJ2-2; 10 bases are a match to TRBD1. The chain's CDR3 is CASSPRQGARTGELFF. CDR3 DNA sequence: TGCGCCAGCAGCCCACGACAGGGGGCGCGGACCGGGGAGCTGTTTTTT.